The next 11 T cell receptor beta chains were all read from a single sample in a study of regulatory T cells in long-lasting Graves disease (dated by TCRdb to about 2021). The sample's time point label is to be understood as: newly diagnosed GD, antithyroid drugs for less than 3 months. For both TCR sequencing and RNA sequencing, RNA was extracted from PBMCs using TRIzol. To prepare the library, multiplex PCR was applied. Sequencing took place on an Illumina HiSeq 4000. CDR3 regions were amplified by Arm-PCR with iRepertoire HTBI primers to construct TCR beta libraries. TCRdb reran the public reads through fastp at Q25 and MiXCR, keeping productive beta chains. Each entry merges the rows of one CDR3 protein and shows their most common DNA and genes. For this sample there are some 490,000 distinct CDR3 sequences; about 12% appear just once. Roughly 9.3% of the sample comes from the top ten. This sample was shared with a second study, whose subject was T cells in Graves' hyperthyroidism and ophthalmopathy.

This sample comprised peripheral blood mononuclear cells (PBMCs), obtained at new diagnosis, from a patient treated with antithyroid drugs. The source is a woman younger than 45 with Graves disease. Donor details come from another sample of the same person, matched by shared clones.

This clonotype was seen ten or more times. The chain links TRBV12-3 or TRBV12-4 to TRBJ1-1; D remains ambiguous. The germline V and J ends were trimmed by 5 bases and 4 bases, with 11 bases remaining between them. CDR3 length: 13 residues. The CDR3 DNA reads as TGTGCCAGCAGTCCGTCTTGGCGCACTGAAGCTTTCTTT. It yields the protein CASSPSWRTEAFF.

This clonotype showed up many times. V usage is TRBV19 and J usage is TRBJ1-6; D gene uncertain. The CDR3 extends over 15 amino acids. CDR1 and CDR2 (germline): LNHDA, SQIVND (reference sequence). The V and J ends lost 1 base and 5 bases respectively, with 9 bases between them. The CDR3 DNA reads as TGTGCCAGTAGTATAGGAAGCAGAAATAATTCACCCCTCCACTTT. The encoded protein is CASSIGSRNNSPLHF.

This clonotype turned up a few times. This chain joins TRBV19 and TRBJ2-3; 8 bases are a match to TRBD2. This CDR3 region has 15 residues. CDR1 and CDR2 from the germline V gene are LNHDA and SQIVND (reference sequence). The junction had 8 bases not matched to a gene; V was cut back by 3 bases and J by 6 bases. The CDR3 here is CASSIRRSGSDTQYF. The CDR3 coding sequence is TGTGCCAGTAGTATCCGGAGAAGCGGGAGTGATACGCAGTATTTT.

The CDR3 DNA sequence: TGTGCCAGCAGCCCAAGGATCTATAGCAATCAGCCCCAGCATTTT. Residues: CASSPRIYSNQPQHF. This sequence joins TRBV6-1 and TRBJ1-5, with D unresolved. Looked up from germline, CDR1 is MNHNS and CDR2 is SASEGT. Trimming pared 6 bases from V and 0 bases from J, leaving 12 bases between. The CDR3 contains 15 residues.

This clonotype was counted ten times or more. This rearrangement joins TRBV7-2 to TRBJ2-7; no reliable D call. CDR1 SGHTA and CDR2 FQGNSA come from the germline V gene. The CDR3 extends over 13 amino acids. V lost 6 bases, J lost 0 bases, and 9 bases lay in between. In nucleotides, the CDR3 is TGTGCCAGCAGTTCCATCAGCTCCTACGAGCAGTACTTC. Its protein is CASSSISSYEQYF. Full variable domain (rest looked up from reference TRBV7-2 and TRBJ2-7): GAGVSQSPSNKVTEKGKDVELRCDPISGHTALYWYRQSLGQGLEFLIYFQGNSAPDKSGLPSDRFSAERTGGSVSTLTIQRTQQEDSAVYLCASSSISSYEQYFGPGTRLTVT.

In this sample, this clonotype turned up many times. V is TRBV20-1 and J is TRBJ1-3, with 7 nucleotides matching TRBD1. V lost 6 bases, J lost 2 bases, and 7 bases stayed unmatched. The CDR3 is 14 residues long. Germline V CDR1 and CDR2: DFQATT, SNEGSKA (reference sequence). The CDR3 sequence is CSAQQGRPGNTIYF. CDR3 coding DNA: TGCAGTGCACAACAGGGGAGACCTGGAAACACCATATATTTT.

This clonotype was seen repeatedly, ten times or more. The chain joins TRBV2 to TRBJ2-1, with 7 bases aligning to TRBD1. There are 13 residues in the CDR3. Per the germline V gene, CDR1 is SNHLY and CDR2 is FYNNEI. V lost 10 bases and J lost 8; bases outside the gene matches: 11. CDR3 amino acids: CATVGQVDHEQFF. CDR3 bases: TGTGCCACAGTAGGACAGGTAGATCATGAGCAGTTCTTC.

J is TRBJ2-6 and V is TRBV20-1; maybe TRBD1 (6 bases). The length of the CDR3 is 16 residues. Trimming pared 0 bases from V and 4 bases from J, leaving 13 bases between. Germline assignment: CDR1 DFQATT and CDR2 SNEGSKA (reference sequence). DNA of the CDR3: TGCAGTGCTAGAGACCAATCAGGGGCGGGGGCCAACGTCCTGACTTTC. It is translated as CSARDQSGAGANVLTF.

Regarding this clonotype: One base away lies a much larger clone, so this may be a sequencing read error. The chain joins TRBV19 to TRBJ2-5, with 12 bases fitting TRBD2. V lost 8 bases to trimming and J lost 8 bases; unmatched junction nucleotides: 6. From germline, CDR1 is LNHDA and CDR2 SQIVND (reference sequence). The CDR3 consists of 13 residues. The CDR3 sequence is CASGRTSGDTQYF. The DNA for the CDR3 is TGTGCCAGTGGAAGGACTAGCGGGGATACCCAGTACTTC.

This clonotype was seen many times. The DNA of the CDR3 is TGTGCCTGGAGTCACCGACCTGGGGCTTACAATGAGCAGTTCTTC. Translation gives CAWSHRPGAYNEQFF. This rearrangement joins TRBV30 to TRBJ2-1, with D perhaps TRBD1 (5 bases). This CDR3 spans 15 amino acids. The germline V and J ends were trimmed by 2 bases and 4 bases, with 15 bases remaining between them. Germline V gene data show CDR1 as GTSNPN and CDR2 as SVGIG (reference sequence).

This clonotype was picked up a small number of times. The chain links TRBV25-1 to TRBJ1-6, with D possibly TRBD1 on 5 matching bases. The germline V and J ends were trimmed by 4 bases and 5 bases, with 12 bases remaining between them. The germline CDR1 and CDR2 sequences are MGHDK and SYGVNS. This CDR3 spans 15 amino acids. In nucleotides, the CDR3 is TGTGCCAGCAGTGCCCTTGACAGAGATAATTCACCCCTCCACTTT. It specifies CASSALDRDNSPLHF.